Presented here are 21 T cell receptor beta chains from one specimen sequenced in a study of shared clonotypes between healthy human individuals. Profiling relied on immunoSEQ multiplex PCR, and the TCRdb table lists in-frame clones only, not all of them. The table includes about half a million clones, 81% detected once. The sample comprised PBMCs. The receptors come from a woman in her thirties or forties in good health. Some clones in this sample may be carry-over from other donors' samples.

Concerning this clone: In the same sample, other DNA sequences code for this CDR3. This chain links TRBV19 with TRBJ1-2; no clear D gene. Deletions cut 7 bases from V and 4 bases from J, with 13 bases between. CDR1 is LNHDA, CDR2 SQIVND, per germline (reference sequence). This CDR3 comprises 13 residues. The CDR3 region has the DNA TGTGCCAGTACCCCGGACCGGGCCTATGGCTACACCTTC. Amino acids: CASTPDRAYGYTF.

V and J are TRBV6-5 and TRBJ2-1; 9 nucleotides line up with TRBD1. CDR3 size: 16 residues. V gave up 4 bases and J gave up 2 bases; unmatched junction bases: 6. From germline, CDR1 is MNHEY and CDR2 SVGAGI. CDR3 loop: CASSSRQGETYNEQFF. CDR3 coding DNA: TGTGCCAGCAGTTCACGACAGGGGGAAACCTACAATGAGCAGTTCTTC.

This clone was seen more than once but under ten times. This chain connects TRBV6-1 to TRBJ2-7, with TRBD1 as a possible D gene (5 bases). The V gene lost 7 bases and the J gene lost 1 base, with 17 bases spanning the gap. The CDR3 is 15 amino acids. Per the germline V gene, CDR1 is MNHNS and CDR2 is SASEGT. The CDR3 loop is CASKRGSSLSYEQYF. The CDR3 nucleotides are TGTGCCAGCAAAAGGGGCAGCTCCCTATCCTACGAGCAGTACTTC.

Worth noting for this clone: A far larger clone is one base from this, pointing to a likely read error. This sample includes further DNA sequences coding for the same CDR3. This chain links TRBV5-6 with TRBJ1-5; TRBD1 is a possible D gene (5 bases). The CDR3 sequence is 15 residues long. Germline V CDR1 and CDR2: SGHDT, YYEEEE. The V end lost 3 bases, the J end lost 2 bases, and 12 bases lay between the germline ends. This chain's CDR3 is CASSSGQGGNQPQHF. The DNA of the CDR3 is TGTGCCAGCAGCTCGGGGCAGGGTGGCAATCAGCCCCAGCATTTT.

This chain joins TRBV7-2 and TRBJ2-7; 7 positions agree with TRBD1. CDR1 is SGHTA and CDR2 is FQGNSA in the germline V gene. This CDR3 is built from 14 residues. J lost 5 bases, V lost 1 base, and 5 bases had no gene match. This CDR3 reads CASSLVGGLNEQYF. The CDR3 region has the DNA TGTGCCAGCAGCTTAGTAGGGGGCCTTAACGAGCAGTACTTC.

This rearrangement joins TRBV29-1 to TRBJ2-2, with 13 bases lining up with TRBD2. Germline-derived CDR1 and CDR2 are SQVTM and ANQGSEA. This CDR3 region has 17 residues. With 4 bases clipped from V and 9 bases from J, the junction kept 14 bases outside the gene matches. The CDR3 sequence: CSVVASPRTSGRRELFF. The DNA for the CDR3 is TGCAGCGTTGTAGCAAGCCCCAGGACTAGCGGGAGAAGGGAGCTGTTTTTT.

The chain combines TRBV18 with TRBJ1-1; 9 nucleotides line up with TRBD1. The CDR3 contains 15 residues. V was clipped by 2 bases and J by 8 bases; unmatched bases: 9. Germline lookup yields CDR1 KGHSH and CDR2 LQKENI. The CDR3 loop reads CASSPVRTGVEEAFF. The CDR3 DNA reads TGTGCCAGCTCACCAGTTAGGACAGGGGTTGAGGAAGCTTTCTTT.

This clone came up once. The chain has TRBV28 and TRBJ2-5; 12 bases line up with TRBD2. CDR3 length: 16 amino acids. CDR1 is MDHEN, CDR2 SYDVKM, per germline. Trimming removed 5 bases from V and 2 bases from J; junction bases left unmatched: 6. CDR3 sequence reads: CASSLWTSGAQETQYF. CDR3 coding DNA: TGTGCCAGCAGTCTTTGGACTAGCGGGGCTCAAGAGACCCAGTACTTC.

V gene TRBV6-1 combines with J gene TRBJ2-7; 7 bases map to TRBD2. CDR1 MNHNS and CDR2 SASEGT come from the germline V gene. CDR3 length: 12 amino acids. Germline trimming cut 5 bases from V and 7 bases from J; bases unmatched to any gene: 5. This chain's CDR3 is CASSLTSAEQYF. CDR3 nucleotide sequence: TGTGCCAGCAGTTTAACTAGCGCAGAGCAGTACTTC.

The gene calls are TRBV29-1 and TRBJ1-1; D is unclear. Trimming removed 4 bases at V and 0 bases at J, with 9 bases between. CDR1 and CDR2 from the germline V gene are SQVTM and ANQGSEA. This CDR3 has 13 residues. Written as DNA, the CDR3 is TGCAGCGTTGTAGGAGCTTTGAACACTGAAGCTTTCTTT. Translated: CSVVGALNTEAFF.

V is TRBV6-6 and J is TRBJ2-5, with TRBD1 identical over 11 bases. The J call may be faulty, since TRBJ2-7 better matches the DNA end. CDR1 is MNHNY, CDR2 SVGAGI, per germline (reference sequence). The CDR3 contains 15 residues. DNA of the CDR3: TGTGCCAGCAGTGAGAGCGGGACAGGGGGTAACGAGCAGTACTTC. Translating it yields CASSESGTGGNEQYF.

DNA of the CDR3: TGTGCCAGCAGCCCGATTGGAGTGGGTCCCAATGAGCAGTTCTTC. This translates into CASSPIGVGPNEQFF. V is TRBV11-2 and J is TRBJ2-1; D not resolved. V was cut by 5 bases and J by 6 bases, with 17 bases left in between. Germline lookup yields CDR1 SGHAT and CDR2 FQNNGV. The CDR3 consists of 15 residues. The complete variable domain, with remaining parts taken from reference TRBV11-2 and TRBJ2-1, reads EAGVAQSPRYKIIEKRQSVAFWCNPISGHATLYWYQQILGQGPKLLIQFQNNGVVDDSQLPKDRFSAERLKGVDSTLKIQPAKLEDSAVYLCASSPIGVGPNEQFFGPGTRLTVL.

Details on this clone: An end of the junction does not agree with germline; a read error may underlie this. The chain employs TRBV7-7 and TRBJ2-1; no definite D call. Germline V CDR1 and CDR2: SSHAT, FNYEAQ (reference sequence). This CDR3 is built from 13 residues. The CDR3 protein is CASSLEADNEQFF. DNA of the CDR3: TGTGCTAGCAGCTTAGAGGCGGACAATGAGCAGTTCTTC.

This clone was detected only a few times. The gene calls are TRBV7-2 and TRBJ2-7; no firm D call. V was shortened by 0 bases and J by 6 bases, with 9 bases between the two germline ends. In germline, CDR1 is SGHTA, CDR2 FQGNSA. The CDR3 has 13 amino acids. CDR3 bases: TGTGCCAGCAGCTTAGCGTCAGTTGGCGAGCAGTACTTC. This codes for CASSLASVGEQYF.

V gene TRBV9 combines with J gene TRBJ2-1; weak D call: TRBD2 (5 bases). Germline CDR1 SGDLS, CDR2 YYNGEE. Trimming stripped 2 bases from V and 6 bases from J, with 15 bases between. This CDR3 comprises 15 residues. The CDR3 here is CASSVRDSGRNEQFF. The CDR3 region has the DNA TGTGCCAGCAGCGTTCGGGATTCAGGCCGCAATGAGCAGTTCTTC.

The chain recombines TRBV27 with TRBJ1-1; a possible D gene is TRBD1 (5 bases). CDR3 size: 15 residues. V lost 4 bases to trimming and J lost 3 bases, with 15 bases between them. CDR1 and CDR2 (germline): MNHEY, SMNVEV (reference sequence). The CDR3 DNA reads TGTGCCAGCAGTTCGTGGGACGGGGGAGACACTGAAGCTTTCTTT. This gives the protein CASSSWDGGDTEAFF.

In the case of this clone: This may stem from a read error, because a much larger clone lies one nucleotide away. Different DNA sequences within this sample yield the same CDR3. The chain recombines TRBV19 with TRBJ1-5, with a weak D call TRBD1 (5 bases). Germline loops: CDR1 LNHDA, CDR2 SQIVND (reference sequence). CDR3 size: 15 residues. The V end lost 6 bases, the J end lost 0 bases, and 12 bases lay between the germline ends. This CDR3 is CASSVSGFSNQPQHF. As DNA, the CDR3 is TGTGCCAGTAGCGTCTCAGGGTTTAGCAATCAGCCCCAGCATTTT.

Regarding this clone: Given a far larger clone just one base away, this is likely a sequencing read error. The V call is TRBV6-6, the J call TRBJ2-7; TRBD2 matches 7 bases. V trimming: 5 bases; J trimming: 6 bases; junction bases outside the gene matches: 13. Germline V gene sequence: CDR1 MNHNY, CDR2 SVGAGI (reference sequence). The CDR3 consists of 15 residues. This CDR3 is CASSPRRLATSEQYF. The CDR3 DNA follows: TGTGCCAGCAGTCCCCGCCGACTAGCCACTAGCGAGCAGTACTTC.

On this clone itself: This likely came from a read error, as a far larger clone is one base away. The chain has TRBV13 and TRBJ2-5; D is perhaps TRBD1 (7 bases). Germline CDR1 is PRHDT and CDR2 is FYEKMQ (reference sequence). CDR3 size: 12 residues. Trimming cost V 5 bases and J 9 bases, with 13 bases left between them. CDR3 sequence reads: CASSGTGEAQYF. For the CDR3, the DNA is TGTGCCAGCAGCGGAACAGGGGAGGCCCAGTACTTC.

In regard to this clone: A read error likely explains this, since a far larger clone differs by one base. The rearrangement joins TRBV4-2 to TRBJ2-7; TRBD1 agrees at 10 bases. With V trimmed by 4 bases and J by 5 bases, 8 bases remained unmatched. CDR3 length: 15 residues. Per the germline V gene, CDR1 is LGHNA and CDR2 is YNFKEQ. The CDR3 loop reads CASSPKTGGPDEQYF. CDR3 in DNA: TGTGCCAGCAGCCCCAAGACAGGGGGCCCAGACGAGCAGTACTTC.

The rearrangement uses TRBV11-2 and TRBJ2-7; D unresolved. The V and J ends lost 1 base and 3 bases respectively, with 10 bases between them. CDR3 length: 14 amino acids. Germline lookup yields CDR1 SGHAT and CDR2 FQNNGV. CDR3 bases: TGTGCCAGCAGCTTAGGTGTACATCTCTACGAGCAGTACTTC. Translated, it gives CASSLGVHLYEQYF.